These 30 T cell receptor beta chains originate from one sample sequenced in a study of T cell changes during pregnancy in multiple sclerosis. The repertoire was sequenced with immunoSEQ multiplex PCR; TCRdb's copy has only in-frame clones and lacks some. The data hold roughly 25,000 clones, with 80% to 90% observed a single time. Sequencing used CD8+ T cells from peripheral blood mononuclear cells, obtained in the second trimester of pregnancy. These receptors were obtained from a female donor with multiple sclerosis, enrolled in a pregnancy study.

The J gene is TRBJ2-7, the V gene TRBV7-9; maybe TRBD1 (6 bases). The CDR3 extends over 16 amino acids. Germline CDR1 reads SEHNR; CDR2 reads FQNEAQ (reference sequence). The V gene lost 5 bases and the J gene lost 2 bases, with 19 bases spanning the gap. Here the CDR3 reads CASSAVTTGAAYEQYF. Here the CDR3 DNA reads TGTGCCAGCAGCGCAGTGACGACAGGAGCGGCCTACGAGCAGTACTTC.

The chain recombines TRBV19 with TRBJ1-2; a possible D gene is TRBD1 (5 bases). There are 12 residues in the CDR3. Germline CDR1 LNHDA, CDR2 SQIVND (reference sequence). V lost 1 base, J lost 7 bases, and 7 bases lay in between. CDR3 sequence (DNA): TGTGCCAGTAGTATAGGGGGCGTTGGCTACACCTTC. This translates into CASSIGGVGYTF.

This sequence joins TRBV18 and TRBJ2-5, with TRBD1 as a possible D gene (5 bases). Germline CDR1 reads KGHSH; CDR2 reads LQKENI. CDR3 length equals 17 residues. The germline V and J ends were trimmed by 8 bases and 3 bases, with 25 bases remaining between them. This CDR3 is CASRSRAPQAGKETQYF. Written as DNA, the CDR3 is TGTGCCAGCCGATCAAGGGCACCGCAGGCAGGGAAAGAGACCCAGTACTTC.

This clone was observed once. The genes are TRBV7-2 and TRBJ2-3; perhaps TRBD1 as D (5 bases). The CDR3 sequence is 15 residues long. Germline V gene data show CDR1 as SGHTA and CDR2 as FQGNSA. V lost 5 bases and J 1 base, leaving 13 bases between the germline ends. CDR3 in amino acids: CASSPTQGGTDTQYF. The CDR3 coding sequence is TGTGCCAGCAGCCCTACGCAGGGCGGCACAGATACGCAGTATTTT.

In its sample, this clone was seen a few times. V usage is TRBV29-1 and J usage is TRBJ2-1, with D perhaps TRBD1 (6 bases). Germline CDR1 SQVTM, CDR2 ANQGSEA. CDR3 size: 12 residues. CDR3 sequence (DNA): TGCAACACTGTAAGTGGGGGCCATGAGCAGTTCTTC. This sequence encodes CNTVSGGHEQFF.

The chain couples TRBV2 to TRBJ2-1, with 13 bases identical to TRBD2. With 3 bases clipped from V and 8 bases from J, the junction kept 13 bases outside the gene matches. Germline-derived CDR1 and CDR2 are SNHLY and FYNNEI. The CDR3 has 18 amino acids. CDR3 coding DNA: TGTGCCAGCAGTGATGGGAGCTTTACTAGCGGGAGGGTAGATGAGCAGTTCTTC. Protein: CASSDGSFTSGRVDEQFF.

The rearrangement joins TRBV6-4 to TRBJ2-2; possibly TRBD2 for D (5 bases). The CDR3 is 15 amino acids. Germline loops: CDR1 MRHNA, CDR2 SNTAGT. V lost 9 bases to trimming and J lost 5 bases, with 19 bases between them. The CDR3 reads CASSAESGGTGELFF. In DNA form, the CDR3 reads TGTGCCAGTTCAGCTGAGAGCGGAGGTACCGGGGAGCTGTTTTTT.

In its sample, this clone was seen once. The chain couples TRBV7-9 to TRBJ1-2, with D perhaps TRBD1 (5 bases). Per the germline V gene, CDR1 is SEHNR and CDR2 is FQNEAQ (reference sequence). V gave up 2 bases and J gave up 1 base, with 11 bases separating them. CDR3 length: 15 amino acids. Here the CDR3 DNA reads TGTGCCAGCAGCTTATCCCCAGGGATTAACTATGGCTACACCTTC. This encodes CASSLSPGINYGYTF.

V and J are TRBV5-4 and TRBJ2-3, with 11 positions matching TRBD2. The CDR3 loop spans 17 amino acids. V dropped 0 bases and J dropped 0; count of bases not matched to a gene: 3. The V gene's germline CDR1 is SGHNT and CDR2 YYREEE (reference sequence). The CDR3 DNA reads TGTGCCAGCAGCTTGGGGTTAGCGGGAGGGAGCACAGATACGCAGTATTTT. This encodes CASSLGLAGGSTDTQYF. Looking up the rest from reference TRBV5-4 and TRBJ2-3 gives the full variable domain: ETGVTQSPTHLIKTRGQQVTLRCSSQSGHNTVSWYQQALGQGPQFIFQYYREEENGRGNFPPRFSGLQFPNYSSELNVNALELDDSALYLCASSLGLAGGSTDTQYFGPGTRLTVL.

The chain employs TRBV5-4 and TRBJ2-1; 11 bases match TRBD2. CDR3 size: 15 residues. CDR1 and CDR2 from the germline V gene are SGHNT and YYREEE (reference sequence). The V segment lost 4 bases and the J segment 6 bases; nucleotides outside the gene matches: 6. The CDR3 DNA sequence: TGTGCCAGCAGCGGCACTAGCGGGAGCTCCAATGAGCAGTTCTTC. This encodes CASSGTSGSSNEQFF.

V is TRBV6-1 and J is TRBJ2-1; 8 bases line up with TRBD2. CDR1 and CDR2 (germline): MNHNS, SASEGT. There are 15 residues in the CDR3. J gave up 9 bases and V 6 bases, and 13 bases lay outside the gene matches. The CDR3 protein is CASSSGTRKNREQFF. DNA for the CDR3: TGTGCCAGCAGCTCCGGGACTAGGAAGAACCGTGAGCAGTTCTTC.

The chain combines TRBV5-4 with TRBJ2-7, with D maybe TRBD2 (6 bases). In germline, CDR1 is SGHNT, CDR2 YYREEE (reference sequence). Trimming took 4 bases from V and 1 from J, leaving 24 bases between them. This CDR3 spans 18 amino acids. CDR3 region: CASSRVSGTVNPSYEQYF. DNA of the CDR3: TGTGCCAGCAGCCGGGTTAGCGGAACTGTTAACCCATCCTACGAGCAGTACTTC.

J is TRBJ1-1 and V is TRBV5-1, with D possibly being TRBD1 (5 bases). V was pared by 4 bases and J by 0 bases, with 10 bases between. Germline-derived CDR1 and CDR2 are SGHRS and YFSETQ. This CDR3 contains 14 residues. Here the CDR3 reads CASSNDRLNTEAFF. DNA for the CDR3: TGCGCCAGCAGCAACGACAGACTGAACACTGAAGCTTTCTTT.

The chain carries TRBV5-4 and TRBJ2-1, with TRBD1 matching 8 bases. The germline CDR1 and CDR2 sequences are SGHNT and YYREEE (reference sequence). CDR3 length: 18 residues. V shed 4 bases and J 6 bases; nucleotides not matched to a gene: 18. The CDR3 is CASSPNARHRDRLNEQFF. CDR3 nucleotide sequence: TGTGCCAGCAGCCCCAACGCGCGGCACCGGGACAGGCTCAATGAGCAGTTCTTC. Full variable domain (outside the CDR3, taken from reference TRBV5-4 and TRBJ2-1): ETGVTQSPTHLIKTRGQQVTLRCSSQSGHNTVSWYQQALGQGPQFIFQYYREEENGRGNFPPRFSGLQFPNYSSELNVNALELDDSALYLCASSPNARHRDRLNEQFFGPGTRLTVL.

The chain combines TRBV6-5 with TRBJ2-5, with D tentatively TRBD2 (5 bases). The germline V gene encodes CDR1 MNHEY and CDR2 SVGAGI. V was pared by 2 bases and J by 1 base, with 11 bases between. The CDR3 has 15 residues. CDR3 amino acids: CASSYGLEGQETQYF. The CDR3 nucleotides read TGTGCCAGCAGTTACGGGCTAGAGGGCCAAGAGACCCAGTACTTC.

This clone was seen a handful of times. The rearrangement joins TRBV7-6 to TRBJ1-1; unclear D gene. V lost 3 bases and J 5 bases, leaving 13 bases between the germline ends. Germline V gives CDR1 SGHVS, CDR2 FNYEAQ. This CDR3 is built from 14 residues. CDR3 DNA: TGTGCCAGCAGCTTGACACCTCTCCAGACTGAAGCTTTCTTT. Translating it yields CASSLTPLQTEAFF. The full variable domain, rest sourced from reference TRBV7-6 and TRBJ1-1, is GAGVSQSPRYKVTKRGQDVALRCDPISGHVSLYWYRQALGQGPEFLTYFNYEAQQDKSGLPNDRFSAERPEGSISTLTIQRTEQRDSAMYRCASSLTPLQTEAFFGQGTRLTVV.

The J gene is TRBJ2-1, the V gene TRBV19, with D perhaps TRBD1 (6 bases). The CDR3 is made up of 12 amino acids. Trimming cost V 7 bases and J 7 bases, with 11 bases left between them. Per the germline V gene, CDR1 is LNHDA and CDR2 is SQIVND (reference sequence). CDR3 protein: CASTEGGNEQFF. In DNA, the CDR3 is TGTGCCAGTACCGAAGGGGGAAATGAGCAGTTCTTC.

The rearrangement links TRBV5-1 to TRBJ2-7; D may be TRBD2 (7 bases). This CDR3 spans 14 amino acids. Germline V gene lookup returns CDR1 SGHRS and CDR2 YFSETQ. Trimming left V 0 bases short and J 7 bases short, with 14 bases between. The chain's CDR3 is CASSLGGGGREQYF. CDR3 sequence (DNA): TGCGCCAGCAGCTTGGGGGGAGGGGGGCGTGAGCAGTACTTC.

J is TRBJ2-7 and V is TRBV10-3, with 11 positions matching TRBD2. The CDR3 contains 23 residues. The junction had 28 bases not matched to a gene; V was cut back by 2 bases and J by 4 bases. CDR1 is ENHRY, CDR2 SYGVKD, per germline. The CDR3 loop reads CAISEILFRLAGGLPRKTYEQYF. The CDR3 DNA reads TGTGCCATCAGTGAGATATTATTCCGGCTAGCGGGAGGTCTCCCTCGAAAGACTTACGAGCAGTACTTC.

The CDR3 protein is CASSFGTGGEQYF. DNA of the CDR3: TGTGCCAGCAGCTTCGGGACAGGCGGCGAGCAGTACTTC. The chain employs TRBV7-6 and TRBJ2-7, with 8 nucleotides matching TRBD1. V trimming: 3 bases; J trimming: 6 bases; junction bases outside the gene matches: 4. This CDR3 spans 13 amino acids. Germline V CDR1 and CDR2: SGHVS, FNYEAQ.

The V call is TRBV7-9, the J call TRBJ2-7; D gene ambiguous. This CDR3 comprises 14 residues. The germline CDR1 and CDR2 sequences are SEHNR and FQNEAQ (reference sequence). Trimming removed 5 bases at V and 2 bases at J, with 13 bases between. The DNA of the CDR3 is TGTGCCAGCAGCCCCCCCTCGCGTGCCTACGAGCAGTACTTC. Translating gives CASSPPSRAYEQYF.

The CDR3 loop reads CASSLFTDGTGELFF. DNA for the CDR3: TGTGCCAGCAGTCTCTTTACAGACGGCACCGGGGAGCTGTTTTTT. The gene calls are TRBV6-6 and TRBJ2-2, with D unresolved. The germline V gene has CDR1 MNHNY and CDR2 SVGAGI (reference sequence). V was cut by 5 bases and J by 4 bases, with 14 bases left in between. The CDR3 has 15 amino acids.

V and J are TRBV7-9 and TRBJ1-2, with 11 bases fitting TRBD1. The CDR3 consists of 16 residues. CDR1 is SEHNR and CDR2 is FQNEAQ in the germline V gene (reference sequence). With V trimmed by 1 base and J by 4 bases, 5 bases remained unmatched. The CDR3 nucleotides are TGTGCCAGCAGCTTAGTGGGGACAGGGGGTACCTATGGCTACACCTTC. It is translated as CASSLVGTGGTYGYTF. Full variable domain (outside the CDR3, taken from reference TRBV7-9 and TRBJ1-2): DTGVSQNPRHKITKRGQNVTFRCDPISEHNRLYWYRQTLGQGPEFLTYFQNEAQLEKSRLLSDRFSAERPKGSFSTLEIQRTEQGDSAMYLCASSLVGTGGTYGYTFGSGTRLTVV.

The gene calls are TRBV15 and TRBJ2-1; TRBD1 matches at 12 bases. Germline trimming cut 0 bases from V and 9 bases from J; bases unmatched to any gene: 6. CDR1 is LNHNV and CDR2 is YYDKDF in the germline V gene (reference sequence). The CDR3 length is 16 residues. CDR3 DNA sequence: TGTGCCACCAGCAGAGAAGGGACAGGGGGCATGGGTGAGCAGTTCTTC. Amino acid sequence: CATSREGTGGMGEQFF.

The chain employs TRBV27 and TRBJ2-7, with 8 bases aligning to TRBD1. The germline V gene has CDR1 MNHEY and CDR2 SMNVEV (reference sequence). The V segment lost 5 bases and the J segment 4 bases; nucleotides outside the gene matches: 7. The CDR3 runs 14 residues. CDR3 in DNA: TGTGCCAGCAGTCCAGGGACAGGACAATACGAGCAGTACTTC. This gives the protein CASSPGTGQYEQYF.

This chain uses TRBV27 with TRBJ2-7; D uncertain. The V end lost 0 bases, the J end lost 6 bases, and 12 bases lay between the germline ends. Looked up from germline, CDR1 is MNHEY and CDR2 is SMNVEV (reference sequence). The CDR3 is 14 residues long. The CDR3 bases are TGTGCCAGCAGTTTATCCCGGATGGCAGGCGAGCAGTACTTC. It is translated as CASSLSRMAGEQYF.

In regard to this clone: Germline and junction disagree at one end, which may indicate a read error. The chain couples TRBV7-8 to TRBJ2-6; D unresolved. This CDR3 contains 13 residues. Germline-derived CDR1 and CDR2 are SGHVS and FQNEAQ. Here the CDR3 reads CASTPSVANVLTF. The CDR3 DNA sequence: TGTGCCAGCACCCCCTCTGTGGCCAACGTCCTGACTTTC. The full variable domain, completed using reference TRBV7-8 and TRBJ2-6, is GAGVSQSPRYKVAKRGQDVALRCDPISGHVSLFWYQQALGQGPEFLTYFQNEAQLDKSGLPSDRFFAERPEGSVSTLKIQRTQQEDSAVYLCASTPSVANVLTFGAGSRLTVL.

The V gene is TRBV28, the J gene TRBJ1-5; D not resolved. The V end lost 6 bases, the J end lost 0 bases, and 12 bases lay between the germline ends. CDR3 length: 15 amino acids. The V gene's germline CDR1 is MDHEN and CDR2 SYDVKM. For the CDR3, the DNA is TGTGCCAGCAGCTGCCACCGGGGTAGCAATCAGCCCCAGCATTTT. It encodes CASSCHRGSNQPQHF.

The chain links TRBV27 to TRBJ1-5; TRBD1 is a possible D gene (5 bases). The CDR3 runs 13 residues. CDR1 and CDR2 (germline): MNHEY, SMNVEV (reference sequence). V lost 6 bases, J lost 4 bases, and 10 bases lay in between. CDR3 bases: TGTGCCAGCAGAGGGACTGTGAATCAGCCCCAGCATTTT. Its translation is CASRGTVNQPQHF.

The rearrangement joins TRBV6-5 to TRBJ1-2; 8 bases align to TRBD1. The CDR3 has 15 amino acids. Germline CDR1 is MNHEY and CDR2 is SVGAGI. The V and J ends lost 7 bases and 4 bases, in that order; junction bases with no gene match: 11. CDR3 in DNA: TGTGCCAGCACCGGATACAGGGGGATCTTCTATGGCTACACCTTC. This encodes CASTGYRGIFYGYTF.